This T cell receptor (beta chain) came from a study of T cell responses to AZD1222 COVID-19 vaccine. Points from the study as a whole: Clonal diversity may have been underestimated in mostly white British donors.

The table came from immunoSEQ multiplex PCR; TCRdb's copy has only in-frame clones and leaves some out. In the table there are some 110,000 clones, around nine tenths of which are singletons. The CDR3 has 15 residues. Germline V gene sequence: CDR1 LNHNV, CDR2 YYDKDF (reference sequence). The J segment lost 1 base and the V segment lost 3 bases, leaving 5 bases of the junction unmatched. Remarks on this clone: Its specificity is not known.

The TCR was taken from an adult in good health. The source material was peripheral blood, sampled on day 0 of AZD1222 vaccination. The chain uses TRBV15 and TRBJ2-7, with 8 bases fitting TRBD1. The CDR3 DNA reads TGTGCCACCAGCAGCCGTCGGACAGGGTCCTACGAGCAGTACTTC. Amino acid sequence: CATSSRRTGSYEQYF.